This is a list of T cell receptor beta chains from one sample in a study of T cells in Graves' hyperthyroidism and ophthalmopathy. TCRdb processed the multiplex PCR reads anew with MiXCR; each CDR3 protein has one entry. The sample yields under 350,000 distinct CDR3 sequences, roughly an eighth seen once. Material: blood. The receptors here all came from a woman between 40 and 50 years old with Graves' ophthalmopathy. CDR3s include the opening cysteine and the closing phenylalanine or tryptophan. Each record gives: J gene, clone size, D gene, V gene, CDR3 protein, CDR3 DNA. The D gene is left open where the match is weak. Size is omitted from some rows. Given values are once, few, many or a class for expanded clones.

TRBJ1-3,many,.,TRBV12-3/TRBV12-4,CASSSPARRPRGNTIYF,TGTGCCAGCAGCTCACCCGCCCGACGGCCTCGAGGAAACACCATATATTTT
TRBJ2-3,.,.,TRBV5-1,CASSVVGPPTDTQYF,TGCGCCAGCAGCGTCGTTGGGCCCCCTACGGATACGCAGTATTTT
TRBJ1-5,few,TRBD1,TRBV20-1,CSARPGQGNQPQHF,TGCAGTGCTCGTCCGGGACAGGGCAATCAGCCCCAGCATTTT
TRBJ1-4,many,TRBD1,TRBV28,CASSYLGQGGSEKLFF,TGTGCCAGCAGTTACCTCGGACAGGGAGGGAGTGAAAAACTGTTTTTT
TRBJ2-7,.,.,TRBV5-1,CASSLYPSSYEQYF,TGCGCCAGCAGCTTGTACCCGAGCTCCTACGAGCAGTACTTC
TRBJ1-3,few,.,TRBV7-8,CASKSQGLGNTIYF,TGTGCCAGCAAAAGCCAGGGGCTCGGAAACACCATATATTTT
TRBJ2-7,many,.,TRBV12-3/TRBV12-4,CASSPGSPSYEQYF,TGTGCCAGCAGTCCAGGGTCACCCTCCTACGAGCAGTACTTC
TRBJ1-2,.,.,TRBV19,CASSTLQGYYGYTF,TGTGCCAGTTCAACACTACAGGGATACTATGGCTACACCTTC
TRBJ1-1,few,.,TRBV2,CAKGLDENTEAFF,TGTGCTAAAGGGTTAGACGAAAACACTGAAGCTTTCTTT
TRBJ1-1,many,TRBD1,TRBV20-1,CSAPGTAKVMNTEAFF,TGCAGTGCTCCCGGGACAGCGAAAGTCATGAACACTGAAGCTTTCTTT
TRBJ2-7,many,.,TRBV28,CASMGGGPHEQYF,TGTGCCAGCATGGGGGGGGGGCCTCACGAGCAGTACTTC
TRBJ2-3,many,TRBD2,TRBV7-9,CASSSTSGTDTQYF,TGTGCCAGCAGCTCCACTAGCGGCACAGATACGCAGTATTTT
TRBJ2-2,many,.,TRBV28,CASTPAADRNTGELFF,TGTGCCAGCACTCCCGCCGCGGACAGGAACACCGGGGAGCTGTTTTTT
TRBJ2-1,many,.,TRBV12-3/TRBV12-4,CASSLSQGPWNEQFF,TGTGCCAGCAGTTTAAGCCAGGGGCCGTGGAATGAGCAGTTCTTC
TRBJ2-1,many,.,TRBV18,CASSPGGEQFF,TGTGCCAGCTCACCGGGGGGTGAGCAGTTCTTC
TRBJ1-6,.,.,TRBV14,CANSHRDNSPLHF,TGTGCCAACAGTCACAGGGATAATTCACCCCTCCACTTT
TRBJ2-1,many,TRBD2,TRBV13,CASSLAVRLGGRYYNEQFF,TGTGCCAGCAGCTTAGCTGTTCGACTCGGCGGGAGATACTACAATGAGCAGTTCTTC
TRBJ2-7,many,.,TRBV11-2,CASSLVRVPYEQYF,TGTGCCAGCAGCTTAGTCAGAGTCCCCTACGAGCAGTACTTC
TRBJ1-1,.,.,TRBV6-1,CAGSEERSTEAFF,TGTGCCGGCAGTGAAGAACGTAGTACTGAAGCTTTCTTT
TRBJ2-2,.,.,TRBV10-2,CASSEPNTGGLFF,TGCGCCAGCAGTGAACCGAACACCGGGGGGCTGTTTTTT
TRBJ2-5,many,.,TRBV10-3,CAISVSQETQYF,TGTGCCATCAGTGTCAGCCAAGAGACCCAGTACTTC
TRBJ2-1,.,.,TRBV7-8,CASSLGYDRLYNEQFF,TGTGCCAGCAGCTTAGGATACGACCGACTCTACAATGAGCAGTTCTTC
TRBJ2-7,.,TRBD2,TRBV13,CASSSAGGVPFYEQYF,TGTGCCAGCAGCTCAGCCGGGGGGGTCCCATTTTACGAGCAGTACTTC
TRBJ2-5,.,.,TRBV7-9,CASSASFGGSETQYF,TGTGCCAGCAGCGCGTCGTTCGGGGGCTCAGAGACCCAGTACTTC
TRBJ2-1,many,.,TRBV29-1,CSVARDGSYNEQFF,TGCAGCGTTGCCCGGGACGGGTCCTACAATGAGCAGTTCTTC
TRBJ1-5,many,.,TRBV5-5,CASSIWASSNQPQHF,TGTGCCAGCAGCATATGGGCCTCGAGCAATCAGCCCCAGCATTTT
TRBJ1-1,many,.,TRBV13,CASSLGTSPAEAFF,TGTGCCAGCAGCCTGGGGACGTCTCCGGCTGAAGCTTTCTTT
TRBJ2-2,once,TRBD2,TRBV7-7,CASSLSGSGTGELFF,TGTGCCAGCAGCCTTAGCGGGAGCGGCACCGGGGAGCTGTTTTTT
TRBJ2-2,.,TRBD1,TRBV28,CASRRTGKLGELFF,TGTGCCAGCAGGCGGACAGGGAAACTCGGGGAGCTGTTTTTT
TRBJ1-6,many,.,TRBV12-3/TRBV12-4,CASTPGGWVRDSPLHF,TGTGCCAGCACCCCTGGGGGGTGGGTTCGGGATTCACCCCTCCACTTT
TRBJ1-4,.,TRBD1,TRBV6-1,CASSHRGRNEKLFF,TGTGCCAGCAGCCACAGGGGGCGAAATGAAAAACTGTTTTTT
TRBJ1-2,.,.,TRBV19,CASSISRDNYGYTF,TGTGCCAGTAGTATCTCAAGGGATAACTATGGCTACACCTTC
TRBJ1-5,many,.,TRBV7-9,CASSLAGGGRGQPQHF,TGTGCCAGCAGCTTAGCCGGAGGGGGGCGCGGGCAGCCCCAGCATTTT
TRBJ2-5,many,.,TRBV6-2/TRBV6-3,CASSYSGPYQETQYF,TGTGCCAGCAGTTACTCGGGCCCGTACCAAGAGACCCAGTACTTC
TRBJ2-5,few,TRBD2,TRBV6-5,CASSYAGDRASGRETQYF,TGTGCCAGCAGTTACGCAGGGGACAGGGCTAGCGGGAGGGAGACCCAGTACTTC
TRBJ1-5,.,.,TRBV30,CAWSVGLDQPQHF,TGTGCCTGGAGTGTGGGGTTAGATCAGCCCCAGCATTTT
TRBJ2-7,many,TRBD2,TRBV20-1,CSARLYGRDEQYF,TGCAGTGCTAGACTCTACGGGAGGGACGAGCAGTACTTC
TRBJ1-2,few,.,TRBV7-8,CASSLGGNYTF,TGTGCCAGCAGCTTAGGAGGGAATTACACCTTC
TRBJ2-5,many,.,TRBV3-1,CASSHSDVTQYF,TGTGCCAGCAGCCATTCCGACGTGACCCAGTACTTC